The T cell receptor beta chain described here comes from a study of Tregs in tolerant kidney transplant recipients. Turning to the study itself: The nonmyeloablative bone marrow transplants came from related graft donors, with transient mixed chimerism.

The CDR3 runs 19 residues. Germline V lookup: CDR1 DFQATT, CDR2 SNEGSKA (reference sequence). J was trimmed by 0 bases and V by 3 bases; bases with no gene match: 15. Study-wide results and caveats: Biological reproducibility was not directly addressed in this study.

Clones were sequenced by immunoSEQ multiplex PCR, and TCRdb holds only the in-frame ones, with some missing. Reported are under 40,000 clones; the ten largest clones contain around an eighth. Worth noting for this clone: Its antigen is still unknown. The CDR3 end lies 3 residues beyond the end of the read and is filled in from the germline J gene.

The sequence was collected from a human donor who received a combined kidney and bone marrow transplant. The material sequenced was CD8+ T cells from blood, taken before the transplant. This chain uses TRBV20-1 with TRBJ2-1; 9 bases align to TRBD2. Partial CDR3 DNA: TGCAGTGCTAGCCCGTCCGGTGCGGGAGGGCCCCACTCCTACAATGAG. Encoded protein: CSASPSGAGGPHSYNE. The CDR3, in full, reads CSASPSGAGGPHSYNEQFF.